One sample yielded the 18 T cell receptor beta chains listed below, sequenced in a study of T cells in Graves' hyperthyroidism and ophthalmopathy. Researchers took RNA transcripts and amplified the TCR beta CDR3 regions from them. The HTBI primer set served for first-round RT-PCR of the TCR CDR3. TCRdb reprocessed the multiplex PCR reads with MiXCR, giving one entry per CDR3 protein. The sample has under 600,000 distinct CDR3 sequences; approximately 15% are singletons. Sequenced material: blood. The receptor source for this set is a woman aged 40 to 55 with Graves' ophthalmopathy.

This clonotype was observed a handful of times. In nucleotides, the CDR3 is TGTGCCAGCAGTTCGGACAGAGGGGTAAATCAGCCCCAGCATTTT. Translated, it gives CASSSDRGVNQPQHF. The chain links TRBV12-3 or TRBV12-4 to TRBJ1-5; D may be TRBD1 (6 bases). The ends were cut back, 4 bases at V and 4 bases at J, with 14 bases in the middle. The CDR3 sequence is 15 residues long.

There are many counts of this clonotype. The genes are TRBV11-1 and TRBJ1-1; D unresolved. The CDR3 runs 14 residues. CDR1 is SGHAT and CDR2 is FQDESV in the germline V gene (reference sequence). Trimming removed 5 bases at V and 4 bases at J, with 14 bases between. The CDR3 sequence: CASSRWMRSTEAFF. The DNA for the CDR3 is TGTGCCAGCAGCCGTTGGATGAGGAGCACTGAAGCTTTCTTT.

The chain employs TRBV7-9 and TRBJ2-5; 12 bases map to TRBD2. Germline V gene lookup returns CDR1 SEHNR and CDR2 FQNEAQ (reference sequence). This CDR3 region has 16 residues. V lost 5 bases and J lost 0; bases outside the gene matches: 4. CDR3 protein: CASSIGTSGYQETQYF. DNA for the CDR3: TGTGCCAGCAGCATCGGGACTAGCGGGTACCAAGAGACCCAGTACTTC.

There are many counts of this clonotype. This chain joins TRBV20-1 and TRBJ1-5; D not certain. This CDR3 is built from 13 residues. Germline-derived CDR1 and CDR2 are DFQATT and SNEGSKA (reference sequence). The ends were cut back, 0 bases at V and 5 bases at J, with 8 bases in the middle. Here the CDR3 DNA reads TGCAGTGCTAGAGACCAGATCTATCAGCCCCAGCATTTT. Protein product: CSARDQIYQPQHF.

The V and J genes are TRBV7-9 and TRBJ2-2, with D perhaps being TRBD1 or TRBD2 (5 bases each). This CDR3 is 15 amino acids long. Trimming removed 5 bases from V and 1 base from J, with 11 bases in between. The germline V gene has CDR1 SEHNR and CDR2 FQNEAQ (reference sequence). CDR3 protein: CASSRRDLNTGELFF. CDR3 sequence (DNA): TGTGCCAGCAGCCGCCGGGACCTGAACACCGGGGAGCTGTTTTTT.

V and J are TRBV20-1 and TRBJ2-6; D uncertain. Trimming stripped 6 bases from V and 0 bases from J, with 9 bases between. CDR1 and CDR2 (germline): DFQATT, SNEGSKA (reference sequence). This CDR3 has 14 residues. The CDR3: CSASISSGANVLTF. CDR3 in DNA: TGCAGTGCCTCGATCAGCTCTGGGGCCAACGTCCTGACTTTC.

In this sample, this clonotype turned up once. A much more abundant neighbour one base away suggests this may be a read error. This chain joins TRBV12-5 and TRBJ1-1; D might be TRBD1 (6 bases). The CDR3 has 15 residues. In germline, CDR1 is LGHNT, CDR2 FRNRAP. CDR3 in amino acids: CASGRRGAMNTEALF. The CDR3, as DNA: TGTGCTAGTGGTCGCCGGGGGGCCATGAACACTGAAGCTTTATTT.

This chain connects TRBV7-9 to TRBJ1-2; tentative D call: TRBD1 (5 bases). Germline-derived CDR1 and CDR2 are SEHNR and FQNEAQ (reference sequence). Trimming removed 7 bases at V and 3 bases at J, with 18 bases between. The CDR3 has 15 residues. CDR3: CASNPGGAVDYGYTF. As DNA, the CDR3 is TGTGCCAGCAACCCGGGCGGGGCGGTGGACTATGGCTACACCTTC.

This clonotype came up many times. This chain uses TRBV12-3 or TRBV12-4 with TRBJ1-2; no clear D. CDR3 length: 13 amino acids. Between the trimmed V and J ends, which lost 5 bases and 6 bases, there was a span of 13 bases. The CDR3 nucleotides are TGTGCCAGCAGTCACAGTTTTCGAAATGGCTACACCTTC. Translation gives CASSHSFRNGYTF.

The sample holds many counts of this clonotype. The chain carries TRBV11-2 and TRBJ1-1, with D perhaps TRBD1 (6 bases). From germline, CDR1 is SGHAT and CDR2 FQNNGV. Trimming took 1 base from V and 11 from J, leaving 14 bases between them. The CDR3 length is 13 residues. For the CDR3, the DNA is TGTGCCAGCAGCTTAGTGGGAGCGGGACACGCTTTCTTT. It is translated as CASSLVGAGHAFF.

Ten or more counts support this clonotype. The CDR3 reads CASSFDAGNPSYEQYF. As DNA, the CDR3 is TGTGCCAGCAGTTTTGATGCGGGAAACCCCTCCTACGAGCAGTACTTC. The rearrangement links TRBV28 to TRBJ2-7; D may be TRBD2 (6 bases). The CDR3 extends over 16 amino acids. CDR1 is MDHEN and CDR2 is SYDVKM in the germline V gene. Trimming removed 3 bases from V and 0 bases from J, with 15 bases in between.

The sample holds many counts of this clonotype. CDR3 coding DNA: TGTGCCAGCTCACTGGCAGGACAGGGCAATGAGCAGTTCTTC. It encodes CASSLAGQGNEQFF. V is TRBV18 and J is TRBJ2-1, with 8 bases lining up with TRBD1. The J segment lost 6 bases and the V segment lost 4 bases, leaving 5 bases of the junction unmatched. The CDR3 covers 14 residues. CDR1 and CDR2 (germline): KGHSH, LQKENI.

The chain uses TRBV12-3 or TRBV12-4 and TRBJ2-1, with TRBD1 matching 10 bases. The CDR3 consists of 17 residues. With V trimmed by 2 bases and J by 9 bases, 13 bases remained unmatched. The CDR3 is CASSLLSLGTGVIEQFF. In nucleotides, the CDR3 is TGTGCCAGCAGTTTACTGTCTCTGGGGACAGGGGTAATTGAGCAGTTCTTC.

This clonotype was observed many times. This sequence joins TRBV27 and TRBJ1-4; 9 nucleotides agree with TRBD1. Germline V gives CDR1 MNHEY, CDR2 SMNVEV (reference sequence). V lost 6 bases to trimming and J lost 7 bases; unmatched junction nucleotides: 6. The CDR3 is 14 amino acids. The CDR3 DNA is TGTGCCAGCAGCTCGGGACAGGGCGGTGAAAAACTGTTTTTT. It codes for CASSSGQGGEKLFF.

The chain is built from TRBV19 and TRBJ2-1, with D hard to call. Trimming removed 5 bases at V and 0 bases at J, with 14 bases between. The CDR3 has 16 residues. Germline CDR1 and CDR2: LNHDA and SQIVND (reference sequence). The CDR3 sequence is CASSPQNRRSYNEQFF. The DNA of the CDR3 is TGTGCCAGTAGTCCCCAAAATCGTCGCTCCTACAATGAGCAGTTCTTC.

The table lists this clonotype with many counts. The V call is TRBV2, the J call TRBJ1-4; D not resolved. V lost 7 bases and J 8 bases, leaving 14 bases between the germline ends. Per germline, CDR1 SNHLY and CDR2 FYNNEI. The CDR3 is 13 amino acids. The CDR3 nucleotides read TGTGCCAGCAACTCCGGGTGGGGAGAAAAACTGTTTTTT. Translated: CASNSGWGEKLFF.

The V gene is TRBV4-1, the J gene TRBJ2-2; either TRBD1 or TRBD2 may supply D (5 bases each). Germline V gene sequence: CDR1 MGHRA, CDR2 YSYEKL. The V and J ends lost 1 base and 6 bases respectively, with 12 bases between them. This CDR3 is 15 amino acids long. The CDR3 coding sequence is TGCGCCAGCAGCCAAGTTTCGGGGCTCTCCGGGGAGCTGTTTTTT. Amino acid sequence: CASSQVSGLSGELFF.

J is TRBJ2-1 and V is TRBV7-9; TRBD2 matches at 9 bases. The V and J ends lost 3 bases and 0 bases, in that order; junction bases with no gene match: 15. Germline V gene sequence: CDR1 SEHNR, CDR2 FQNEAQ (reference sequence). This CDR3 contains 20 residues. This chain's CDR3 is CASSLGGAAGGVSSYNEQFF. DNA for the CDR3: TGTGCCAGCAGCTTGGGCGGTGCAGCGGGGGGCGTAAGCTCCTACAATGAGCAGTTCTTC.